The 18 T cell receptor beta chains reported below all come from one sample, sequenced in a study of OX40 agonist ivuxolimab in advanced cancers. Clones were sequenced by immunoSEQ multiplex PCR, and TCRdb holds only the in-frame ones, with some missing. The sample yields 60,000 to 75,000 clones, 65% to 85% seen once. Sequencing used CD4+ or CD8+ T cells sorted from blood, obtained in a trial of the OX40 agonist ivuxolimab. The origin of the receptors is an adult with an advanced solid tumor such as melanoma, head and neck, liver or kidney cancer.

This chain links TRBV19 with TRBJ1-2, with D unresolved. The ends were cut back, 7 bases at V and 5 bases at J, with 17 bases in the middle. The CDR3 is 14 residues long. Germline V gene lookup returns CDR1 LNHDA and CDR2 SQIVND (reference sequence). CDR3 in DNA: TGTGCCAGTACCCCTCCTGGATCGAGATATGGCTACACCTTC. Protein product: CASTPPGSRYGYTF.

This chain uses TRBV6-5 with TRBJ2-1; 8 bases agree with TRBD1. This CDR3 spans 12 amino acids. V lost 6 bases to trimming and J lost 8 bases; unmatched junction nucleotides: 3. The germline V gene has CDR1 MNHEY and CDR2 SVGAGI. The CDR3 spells CASSYRGYEQFF. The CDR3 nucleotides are TGTGCCAGCAGCTACAGGGGGTATGAGCAGTTCTTC.

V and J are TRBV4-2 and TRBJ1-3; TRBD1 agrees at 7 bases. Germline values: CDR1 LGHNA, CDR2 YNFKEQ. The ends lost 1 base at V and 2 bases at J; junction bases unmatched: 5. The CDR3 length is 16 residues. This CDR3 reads CASSQVTGEPGNTIYF. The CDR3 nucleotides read TGTGCCAGCAGCCAAGTAACAGGGGAACCTGGAAACACCATATATTTT.

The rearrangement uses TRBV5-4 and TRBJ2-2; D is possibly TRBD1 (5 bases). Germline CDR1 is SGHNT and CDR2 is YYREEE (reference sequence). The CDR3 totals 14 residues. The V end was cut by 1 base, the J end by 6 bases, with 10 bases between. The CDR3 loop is CASSLKGVAGELFF. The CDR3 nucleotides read TGTGCCAGCAGCTTGAAAGGGGTAGCCGGGGAGCTGTTTTTT.

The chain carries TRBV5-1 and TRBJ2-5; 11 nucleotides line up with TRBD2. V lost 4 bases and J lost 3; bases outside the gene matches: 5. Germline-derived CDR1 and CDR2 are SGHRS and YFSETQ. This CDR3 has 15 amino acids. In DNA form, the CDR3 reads TGCGCCAGCAGCCCCCAGACTAGCGGGGAAGAGACCCAGTACTTC. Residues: CASSPQTSGEETQYF.

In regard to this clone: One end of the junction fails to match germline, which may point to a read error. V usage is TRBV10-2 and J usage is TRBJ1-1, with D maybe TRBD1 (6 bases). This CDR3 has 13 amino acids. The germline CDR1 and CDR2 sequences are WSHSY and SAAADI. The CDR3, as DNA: TGCGCCAGCACTGAGGGGGGCGGTTTTAAAGCTTTCTTT. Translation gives CASTEGGGFKAFF.

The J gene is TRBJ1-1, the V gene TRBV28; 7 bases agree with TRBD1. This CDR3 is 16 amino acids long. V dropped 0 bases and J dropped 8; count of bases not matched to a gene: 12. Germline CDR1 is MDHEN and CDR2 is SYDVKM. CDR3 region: CASSLWRLGGGAEAFF. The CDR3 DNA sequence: TGTGCCAGCAGTTTATGGCGCCTGGGAGGGGGCGCCGAAGCTTTCTTT.

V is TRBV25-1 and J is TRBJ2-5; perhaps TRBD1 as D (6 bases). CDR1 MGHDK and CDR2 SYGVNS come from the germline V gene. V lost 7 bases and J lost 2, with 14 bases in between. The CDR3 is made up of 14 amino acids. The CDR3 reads CASNDPGAQETQYF. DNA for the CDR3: TGTGCCAGCAACGATCCAGGGGCTCAAGAGACCCAGTACTTC.

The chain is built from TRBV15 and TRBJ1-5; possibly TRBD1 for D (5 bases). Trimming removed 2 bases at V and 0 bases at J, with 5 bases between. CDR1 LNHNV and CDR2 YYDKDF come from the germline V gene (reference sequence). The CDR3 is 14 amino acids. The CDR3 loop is CATSRQGSNQPQHF. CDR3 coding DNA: TGTGCCACCAGCAGACAGGGTAGCAATCAGCCCCAGCATTTT.

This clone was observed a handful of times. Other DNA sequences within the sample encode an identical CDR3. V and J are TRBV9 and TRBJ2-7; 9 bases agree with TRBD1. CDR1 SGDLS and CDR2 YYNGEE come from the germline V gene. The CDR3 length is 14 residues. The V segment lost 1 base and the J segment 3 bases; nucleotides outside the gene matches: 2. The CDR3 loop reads CASSVTGQGYEQYF. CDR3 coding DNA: TGTGCCAGCAGCGTAACGGGACAGGGCTACGAGCAGTACTTC.

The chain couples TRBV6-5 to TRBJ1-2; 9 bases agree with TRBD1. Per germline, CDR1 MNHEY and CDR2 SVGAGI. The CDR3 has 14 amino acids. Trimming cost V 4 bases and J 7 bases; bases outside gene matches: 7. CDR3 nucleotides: TGTGCCAGCAGTTCCCACGGGACAGGGATTGGCTACACCTTC. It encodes CASSSHGTGIGYTF.

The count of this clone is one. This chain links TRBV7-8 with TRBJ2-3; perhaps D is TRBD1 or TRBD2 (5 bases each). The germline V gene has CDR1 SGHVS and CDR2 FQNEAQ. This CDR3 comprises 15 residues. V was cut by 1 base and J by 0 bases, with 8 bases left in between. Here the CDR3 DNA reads TGTGCCAGCAGCTTAGTTGGGGGAAGCACAGATACGCAGTATTTT. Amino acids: CASSLVGGSTDTQYF.

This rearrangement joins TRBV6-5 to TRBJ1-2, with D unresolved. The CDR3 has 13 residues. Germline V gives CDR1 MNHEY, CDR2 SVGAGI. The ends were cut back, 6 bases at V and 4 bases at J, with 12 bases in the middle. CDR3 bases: TGTGCCAGCAGCCCTGGACCGCTCTATGGCTACACCTTC. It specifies CASSPGPLYGYTF.

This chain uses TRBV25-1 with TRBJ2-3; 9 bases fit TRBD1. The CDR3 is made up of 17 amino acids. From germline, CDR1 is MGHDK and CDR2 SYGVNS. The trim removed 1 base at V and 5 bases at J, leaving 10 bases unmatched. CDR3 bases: TGTGCCAGCAGTGAATTGTTGGGTCGACAGGGGGTAGATACGCAGTATTTT. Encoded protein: CASSELLGRQGVDTQYF.

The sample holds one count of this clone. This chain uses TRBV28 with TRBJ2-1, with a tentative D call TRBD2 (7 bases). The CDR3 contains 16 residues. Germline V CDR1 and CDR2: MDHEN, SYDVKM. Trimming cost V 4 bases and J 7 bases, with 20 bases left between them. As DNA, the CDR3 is TGTGCCAGCAGTTCTCCCTCCGGGGGGCCGGGAAATGAGCAGTTCTTC. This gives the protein CASSSPSGGPGNEQFF.

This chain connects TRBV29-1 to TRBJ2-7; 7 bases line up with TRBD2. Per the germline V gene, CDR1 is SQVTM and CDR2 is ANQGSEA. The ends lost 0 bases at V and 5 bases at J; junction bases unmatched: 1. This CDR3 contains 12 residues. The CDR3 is CSVEEGGDEQYF. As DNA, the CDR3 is TGCAGCGTTGAAGAGGGAGGGGACGAGCAGTACTTC.

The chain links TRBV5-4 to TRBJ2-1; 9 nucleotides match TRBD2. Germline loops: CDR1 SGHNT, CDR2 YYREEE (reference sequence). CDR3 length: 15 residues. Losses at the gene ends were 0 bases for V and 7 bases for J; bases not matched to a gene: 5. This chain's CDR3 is CASSLGGLAPNEQFF. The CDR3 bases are TGTGCCAGCAGCTTGGGGGGACTAGCTCCGAATGAGCAGTTCTTC.

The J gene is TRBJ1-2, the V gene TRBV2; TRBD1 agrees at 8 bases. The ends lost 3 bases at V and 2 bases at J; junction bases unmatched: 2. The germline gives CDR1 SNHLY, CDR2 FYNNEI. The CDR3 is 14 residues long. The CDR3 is CASSDNRGNYGYTF. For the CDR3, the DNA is TGTGCCAGCAGTGATAACAGGGGGAACTATGGCTACACCTTC.